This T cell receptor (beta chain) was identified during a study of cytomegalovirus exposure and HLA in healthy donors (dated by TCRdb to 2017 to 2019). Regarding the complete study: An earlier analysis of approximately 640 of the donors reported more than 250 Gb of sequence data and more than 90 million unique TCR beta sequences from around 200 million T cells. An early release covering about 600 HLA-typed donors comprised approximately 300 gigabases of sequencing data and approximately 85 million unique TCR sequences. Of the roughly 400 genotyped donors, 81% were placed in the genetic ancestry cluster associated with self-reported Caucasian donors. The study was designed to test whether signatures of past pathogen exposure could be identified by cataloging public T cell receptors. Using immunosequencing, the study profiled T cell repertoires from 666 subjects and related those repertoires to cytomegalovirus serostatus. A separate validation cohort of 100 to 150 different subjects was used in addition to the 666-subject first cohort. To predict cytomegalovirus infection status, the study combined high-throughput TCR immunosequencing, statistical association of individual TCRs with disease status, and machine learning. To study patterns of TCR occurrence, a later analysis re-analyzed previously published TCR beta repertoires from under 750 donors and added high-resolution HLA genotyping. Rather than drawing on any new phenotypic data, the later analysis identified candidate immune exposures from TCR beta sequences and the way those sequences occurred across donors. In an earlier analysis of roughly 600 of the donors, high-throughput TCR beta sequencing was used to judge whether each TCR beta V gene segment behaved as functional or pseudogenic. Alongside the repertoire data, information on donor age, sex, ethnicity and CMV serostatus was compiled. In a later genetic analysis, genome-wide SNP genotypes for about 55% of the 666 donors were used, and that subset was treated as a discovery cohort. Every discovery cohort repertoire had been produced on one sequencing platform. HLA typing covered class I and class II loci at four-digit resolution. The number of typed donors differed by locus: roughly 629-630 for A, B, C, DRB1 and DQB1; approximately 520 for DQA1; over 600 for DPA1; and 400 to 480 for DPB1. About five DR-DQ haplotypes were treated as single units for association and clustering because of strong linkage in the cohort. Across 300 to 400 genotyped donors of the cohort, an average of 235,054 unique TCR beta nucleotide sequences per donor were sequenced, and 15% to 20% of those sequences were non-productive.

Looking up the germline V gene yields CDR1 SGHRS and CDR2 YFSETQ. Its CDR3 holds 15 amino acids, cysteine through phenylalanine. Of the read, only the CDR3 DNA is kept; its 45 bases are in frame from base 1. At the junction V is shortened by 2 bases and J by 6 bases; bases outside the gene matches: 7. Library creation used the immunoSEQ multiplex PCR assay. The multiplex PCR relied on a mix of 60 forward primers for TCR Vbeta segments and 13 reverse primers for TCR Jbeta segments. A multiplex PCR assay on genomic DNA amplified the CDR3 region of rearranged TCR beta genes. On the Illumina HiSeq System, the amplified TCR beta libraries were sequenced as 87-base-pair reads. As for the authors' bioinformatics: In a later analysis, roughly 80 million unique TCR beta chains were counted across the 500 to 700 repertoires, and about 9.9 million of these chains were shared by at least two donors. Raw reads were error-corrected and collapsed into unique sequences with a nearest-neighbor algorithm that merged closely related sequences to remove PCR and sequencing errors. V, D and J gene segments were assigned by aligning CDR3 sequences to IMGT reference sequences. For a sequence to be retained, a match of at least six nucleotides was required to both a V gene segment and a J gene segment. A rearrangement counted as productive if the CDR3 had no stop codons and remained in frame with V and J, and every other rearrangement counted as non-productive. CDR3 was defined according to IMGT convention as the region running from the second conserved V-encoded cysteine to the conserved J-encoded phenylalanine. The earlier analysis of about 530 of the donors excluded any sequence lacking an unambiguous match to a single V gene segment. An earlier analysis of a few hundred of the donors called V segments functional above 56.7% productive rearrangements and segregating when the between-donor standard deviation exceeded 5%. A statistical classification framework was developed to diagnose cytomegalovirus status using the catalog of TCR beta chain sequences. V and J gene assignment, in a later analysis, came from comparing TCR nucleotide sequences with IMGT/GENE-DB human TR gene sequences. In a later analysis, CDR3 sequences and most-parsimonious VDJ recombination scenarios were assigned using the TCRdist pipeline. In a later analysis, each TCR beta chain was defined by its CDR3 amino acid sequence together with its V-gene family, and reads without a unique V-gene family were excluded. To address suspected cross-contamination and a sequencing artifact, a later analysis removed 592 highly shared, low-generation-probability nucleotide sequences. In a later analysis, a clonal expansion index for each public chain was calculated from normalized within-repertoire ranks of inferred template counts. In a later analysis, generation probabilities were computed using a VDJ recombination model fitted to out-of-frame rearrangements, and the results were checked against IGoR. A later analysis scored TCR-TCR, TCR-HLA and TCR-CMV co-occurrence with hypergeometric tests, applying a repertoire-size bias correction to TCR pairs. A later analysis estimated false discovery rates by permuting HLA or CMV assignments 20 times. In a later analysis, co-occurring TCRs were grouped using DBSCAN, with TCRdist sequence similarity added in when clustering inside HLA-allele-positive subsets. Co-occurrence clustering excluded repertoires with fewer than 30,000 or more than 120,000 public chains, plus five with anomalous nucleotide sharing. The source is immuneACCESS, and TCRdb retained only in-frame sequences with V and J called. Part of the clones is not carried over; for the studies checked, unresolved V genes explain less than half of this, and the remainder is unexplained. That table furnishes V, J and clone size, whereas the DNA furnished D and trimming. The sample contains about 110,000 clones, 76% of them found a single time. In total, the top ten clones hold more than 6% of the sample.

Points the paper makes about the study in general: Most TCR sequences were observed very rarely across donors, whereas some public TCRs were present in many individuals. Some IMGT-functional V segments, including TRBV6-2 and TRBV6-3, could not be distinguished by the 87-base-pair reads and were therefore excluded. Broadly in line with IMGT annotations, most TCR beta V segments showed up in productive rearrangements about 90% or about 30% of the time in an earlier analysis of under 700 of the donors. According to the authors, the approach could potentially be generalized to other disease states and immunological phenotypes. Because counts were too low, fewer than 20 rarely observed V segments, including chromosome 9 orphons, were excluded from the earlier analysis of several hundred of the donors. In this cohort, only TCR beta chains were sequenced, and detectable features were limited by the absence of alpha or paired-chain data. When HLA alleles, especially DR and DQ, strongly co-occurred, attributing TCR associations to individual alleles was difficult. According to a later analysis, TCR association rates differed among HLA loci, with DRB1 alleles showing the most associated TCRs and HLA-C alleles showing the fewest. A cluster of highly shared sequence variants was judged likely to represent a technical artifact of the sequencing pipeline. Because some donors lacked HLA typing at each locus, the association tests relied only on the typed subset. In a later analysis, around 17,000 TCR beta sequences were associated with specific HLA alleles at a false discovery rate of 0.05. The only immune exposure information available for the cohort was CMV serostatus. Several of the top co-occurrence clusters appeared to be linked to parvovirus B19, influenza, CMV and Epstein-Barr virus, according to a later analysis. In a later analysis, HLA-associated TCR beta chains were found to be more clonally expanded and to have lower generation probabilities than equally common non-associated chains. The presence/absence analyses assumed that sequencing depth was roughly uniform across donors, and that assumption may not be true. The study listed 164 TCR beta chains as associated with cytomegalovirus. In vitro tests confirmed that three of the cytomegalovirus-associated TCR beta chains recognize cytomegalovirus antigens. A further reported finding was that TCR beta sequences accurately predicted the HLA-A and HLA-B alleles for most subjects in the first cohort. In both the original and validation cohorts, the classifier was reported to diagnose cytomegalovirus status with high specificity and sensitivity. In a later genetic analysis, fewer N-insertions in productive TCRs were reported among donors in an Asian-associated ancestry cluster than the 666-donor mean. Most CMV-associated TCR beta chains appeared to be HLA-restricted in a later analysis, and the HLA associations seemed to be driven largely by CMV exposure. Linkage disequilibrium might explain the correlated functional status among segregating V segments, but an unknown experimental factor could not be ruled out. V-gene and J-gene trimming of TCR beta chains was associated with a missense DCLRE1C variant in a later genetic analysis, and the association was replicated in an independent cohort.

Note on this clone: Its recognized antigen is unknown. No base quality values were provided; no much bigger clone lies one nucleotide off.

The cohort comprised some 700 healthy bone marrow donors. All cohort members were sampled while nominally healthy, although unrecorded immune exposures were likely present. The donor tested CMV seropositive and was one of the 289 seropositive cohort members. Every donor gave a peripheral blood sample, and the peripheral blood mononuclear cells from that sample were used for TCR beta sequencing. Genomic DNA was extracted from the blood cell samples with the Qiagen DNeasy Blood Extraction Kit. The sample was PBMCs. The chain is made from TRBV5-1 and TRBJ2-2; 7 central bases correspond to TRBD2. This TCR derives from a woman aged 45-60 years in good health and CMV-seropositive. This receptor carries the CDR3 CASSFEASGAGELFF. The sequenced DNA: TGCGCCAGCAGCTTTGAAGCGAGCGGGGCCGGGGAGCTGTTTTTT.